This T cell receptor (beta chain) was sequenced for a study of blood T cell repertoires in COVID-19. CDR1 is SSHAT, CDR2 FNYEAQ, per germline (reference sequence). The CDR3 length is 16 residues. Sequencing was performed with immunoSEQ multiplex PCR; in TCRdb, only in-frame clones are kept and a portion is missing. The data show about 370,000 clones, with more than 70% seen just once and less than 3.5% held by the top ten. As regards this clone: One end of the junction does not line up with germline, which may come from a read error.

Material for sequencing was peripheral blood. This sequence joins TRBV7-7 and TRBJ2-1; no clear D gene. The source of this sequence is a woman in her twenties or thirties with COVID-19, enrolled during active disease. The CDR3 DNA sequence: TGTGCTAGCAGCCCTTCTAGTGTACCCGGTTACAATGAGCAGTTCTTC. Amino acids: CASSPSSVPGYNEQFF.